A single sample is the source of the 6 T cell receptor beta chains below, sequenced in a study of OX40 agonist ivuxolimab in advanced cancers. Libraries were constructed by the immunoSEQ multiplex PCR assay. The immuneACCESS repertoire file appears here via TCRdb, limited to in-frame rearrangements. These files lack a portion of the clones; in checked studies, under half of the deficit traces to unresolved V genes, and the cause of the others is not known. The table for this sample lists around 64,000 clones; around 84% of them were counted only once. The top ten constitute about 2.3% of the sample. Here the sequenced sample was CD4+ or CD8+ T cells sorted from blood, taken in a trial of the OX40 agonist ivuxolimab. Receptors originate from an adult with an advanced solid tumor such as melanoma, head and neck, liver or kidney cancer.

This chain joins TRBV6-6 and TRBJ1-5; D gene uncertain. The V end lost 1 base, the J end lost 7 bases, and 5 bases lay between the germline ends. CDR1 is MNHNY and CDR2 is SVGAGI in the germline V gene (reference sequence). CDR3 length: 12 residues. The CDR3 nucleotides read TGTGCCAGCAGTTACTACGGGCAGCCCCAGCATTTT. Protein: CASSYYGQPQHF.

V is TRBV7-9 and J is TRBJ1-5; D gene ambiguous. Germline CDR1 SEHNR, CDR2 FQNEAQ (reference sequence). V lost 3 bases to trimming and J lost 4 bases, with 4 bases between them. This CDR3 spans 12 amino acids. This CDR3 is CASSLANQPQHF. In nucleotides, the CDR3 is TGTGCCAGCAGCTTGGCAAATCAGCCCCAGCATTTT.

The chain has TRBV6-5 and TRBJ2-5; 10 nucleotides line up with TRBD1. The V segment lost 6 bases and the J segment 1 base; nucleotides outside the gene matches: 2. The CDR3 runs to 14 residues. Germline loops: CDR1 MNHEY, CDR2 SVGAGI. CDR3 amino acids: CASSRQGAQETQYF. The DNA of the CDR3 is TGTGCCAGCAGCCGACAGGGGGCCCAAGAGACCCAGTACTTC.

In its sample, this clone was seen a few times. V usage is TRBV6-5 and J usage is TRBJ1-5; D uncertain. Trimming shortened V by 5 bases and J by 3 bases, and 8 bases separated the two germline ends. CDR1 MNHEY and CDR2 SVGAGI come from the germline V gene. There are 13 residues in the CDR3. The CDR3 sequence is CASSTRDNQPQHF. The CDR3 nucleotides are TGTGCCAGCAGTACCCGGGACAATCAGCCCCAGCATTTT.

V gene TRBV4-3 combines with J gene TRBJ2-6, with D possibly being TRBD1 (5 bases). The CDR3 totals 16 residues. Germline CDR1 and CDR2: LGHNA and YSLEER. Trimming shortened V by 3 bases and J by 0 bases, and 9 bases separated the two germline ends. The CDR3 protein is CASSHGHLSGANVLTF. The DNA of the CDR3 is TGCGCCAGCAGCCACGGACACCTCTCTGGGGCCAACGTCCTGACTTTC.

The chain employs TRBV4-1 and TRBJ2-2; D not certain. The CDR3 is made up of 13 amino acids. Trimming took off 1 base at V and 3 bases at J, with 3 bases between the two ends. Germline V CDR1 and CDR2: MGHRA, YSYEKL. This chain's CDR3 is CASSQVYTGELFF. The DNA for the CDR3 is TGCGCCAGCAGCCAAGTTTACACCGGGGAGCTGTTTTTT.